This T cell receptor (beta chain) originates from a study of CD4 T cells in relation to SARS-CoV-2 and coronaviruses. This table comes from immunoSEQ multiplex PCR, and its TCRdb copy is limited to in-frame clones, with some not included. The sample has 60,000 to 75,000 clones, approximately 93% seen once. Before the COVID-19 pandemic, during about 2011-2019, CD4+ T cells were taken from unexposed donors. The germline CDR1 and CDR2 sequences are SGHRS and YFSETQ. V was shortened by 2 bases and J by 4 bases, with 12 bases between the two germline ends. The CDR3 has 14 amino acids. The clonotype originates from a human donor in good health. Input material: naive CD4+ T cells from PBMCs. As to subset: naive CD4+ T cells isolated by negative enrichment. The rearrangement uses TRBV5-1 and TRBJ1-1; D might be TRBD1 (5 bases). The CDR3 bases are TGCGCCAGCAGCTTTCAGGGCCCAGGCACTGAAGCTTTCTTT. Its translation: CASSFQGPGTEAFF. Full variable domain (outside the CDR3, taken from reference TRBV5-1 and TRBJ1-1): KAGVTQTPRYLIKTRGQQVTLSCSPISGHRSVSWYQQTPGQGLQFLFEYFSETQRNKGNFPGRFSGRQFSNSRSEMNVSTLELGDSALYLCASSFQGPGTEAFFGQGTRLTVV.